This T cell receptor (beta chain) was documented in a study of shared clonotypes between healthy human individuals. The wider study: CD4 naive cells filled three plates per donor, CD4 memory three, CD8 naive two and CD8 memory one. Points from the study as a whole: A handful of donors showed sharing of approximately 5% of naive CD4 clonotypes.

This clone was detected ten times or more. As yet, its antigen is unknown. Roughly 33,000 T cell genomes, or approximately 190 ng DNA, went into the sorted-subset replicate PCRs. Generated by immunoSEQ multiplex PCR, the TCRdb table keeps only in-frame clones and is missing some. The sample consists of about 120,000 clones, approximately 70% of them appearing once. The receptor was derived from a woman aged 30 to 39 in good health. Specimen: memory CD8+ T cells sorted from blood. Subset defined: CD45RO+ cells pooled with CCR7-negative TemRA cells.

DNA for the CDR3: TGTGCCACCCTCAGGGCGGGGGAAGGGGATGAGCAGTTCTTC. Protein sequence: CATLRAGEGDEQFF. The chain joins TRBV6-1 to TRBJ2-1; 7 bases are shared with TRBD2. Germline lookup yields CDR1 MNHNS and CDR2 SASEGT. The V segment lost 10 bases and the J segment 8 bases; nucleotides outside the gene matches: 14. The CDR3 extends over 14 amino acids.